What follows describes a single T cell receptor beta chain. Its antigen remains unidentified. The germline gives CDR1 SGHRS, CDR2 YFSETQ. Trimming at V came to 2 bases and at J to 4 bases, leaving 5 bases not matched to a gene. The CDR3 spans 15 residues. These data belong to a study of cytomegalovirus exposure and HLA in healthy donors. Study background: Clustering assigned 81% of the 350 to 450 genotyped donors to the Caucasian-associated ancestry cluster. Study-wide results and caveats: Donor immune exposure was known only as CMV serostatus. The dataset shows that most TCR sequences were rare, while some public TCRs occurred in many donors.

PCR amplification relied on 60 Vbeta primers (plus 13 Jbeta primers). Profiling relied on immunoSEQ multiplex PCR, and the TCRdb table lists in-frame clones only, not all of them. Its table lists roughly 100,000 clones. This TCR came from a man over 45 in good health and CMV-seropositive. The chain links TRBV5-1 to TRBJ2-2; 7 nucleotides agree with TRBD1. Input material: PBMCs. The CDR3 DNA is TGCGCCAGCAGCTTTTCGACAGGGAGCACCGGGGAGCTGTTTTTT. Its protein product is CASSFSTGSTGELFF.